These T cell receptor beta chains were read from a single sample in a study of cytomegalovirus exposure and HLA in healthy donors. Data came from immunoSEQ multiplex PCR; TCRdb stores just in-frame clones and leaves some out. Of roughly 95,000 clones in the sample, roughly 72% were seen once. Sequenced: PBMCs. Receptors originate from a man aged 30 to 39 in good health and CMV-seropositive. The CDR3 runs from the conserved cysteine through the conserved F or W. A D gene is named only where the DNA matches it firmly. Not all rows give a size; the values are once, few, many and, for expanded clones, a class.

D	V	J	length	size	DNA	CDR3
TRBD1	TRBV6-5	TRBJ1-4	14	-	TGTGCCAGCAGACCGGGACAGAATAATGAAAAACTGTTTTTT	CASRPGQNNEKLFF
TRBD1	TRBV30	TRBJ1-4	13	few	TGTGCCTGGAGTGTAGGGGGCAGTGAAAAACTGTTTTTT	CAWSVGGSEKLFF
-	TRBV4-2	TRBJ1-4	14	-	TGTGCCAGCAGCCAAGATGCCCGGGGGACAAAACTGTTTTTT	CASSQDARGTKLFF
-	TRBV7-2	TRBJ2-3	12	-	TGTGCCAGCAGCCCGTCGGAGACTACGCAGTATTTT	CASSPSETTQYF
-	TRBV4-1	TRBJ2-5	14	-	TGCGCCAGCAGCCTGACTAGGTTAGAAAAGACCCAGTACTTC	CASSLTRLEKTQYF
TRBD1	TRBV5-4	TRBJ2-3	19	-	TGTGCCAGCAGCTTCCCGGACAGGGGGATACTTAGCGGCACAGATACGCAGTATTTT	CASSFPDRGILSGTDTQYF
-	TRBV7-9	TRBJ1-5	15	-	TGTGCCAGCAGCTTAGGGACACCTGGGGATCAGCCCCAGCATTTT	CASSLGTPGDQPQHF
-	TRBV7-2	TRBJ2-7	13	-	TGTGCCAGCAGCCAGAACAGGGGAGGAGAGCAGTACTTC	CASSQNRGGEQYF
TRBD1	TRBV10-3	TRBJ1-1	14	-	TGTGCCATCAAGGGCAGGGGGGAGGACACTGAAGCTTTCTTT	CAIKGRGEDTEAFF
TRBD1	TRBV19	TRBJ1-2	13	-	TGTGCCAGTCAGACAGGGGAAAACTATGGCTACACCTTC	CASQTGENYGYTF
TRBD2	TRBV27	TRBJ2-1	18	-	TGTGCCAGCAGGCCTTCGACTAGCGGGAGGGCGCAGTCAAATGAGCAGTTCTTC	CASRPSTSGRAQSNEQFF
TRBD1	TRBV6-5	TRBJ1-4	15	-	TGTGCCAGCAGATTCACAGGGGGTAATGGGGAAAAACTGTTTTTT	CASRFTGGNGEKLFF
-	TRBV2	TRBJ1-4	13	-	TGTGCCAGCAGTGAAACGGGAAATGAAAAACTGTTTTTT	CASSETGNEKLFF
-	TRBV28	TRBJ2-7	11	-	TGTGCCAGCAGTAGCAGGAACGAGCAGTACTTC	CASSSRNEQYF
-	TRBV6-6	TRBJ1-1	15	-	TGTGCCAGCAGACTCACGACCTCGCCAGGGGACGGGGCTTTCTTT	CASRLTTSPGDGAFF
-	TRBV28	TRBJ2-1	13	-	TGTGCCAGCAGTTTGCTCCAGGGCAATGAGCAGTTCTTC	CASSLLQGNEQFF
TRBD1	TRBV6-1	TRBJ1-2	12	-	TGTGCCAGCGCCTACACAGGGGGCGGCTACACCTTC	CASAYTGGGYTF
-	TRBV6-1	TRBJ2-5	13	-	TGTGCCAGCAGTCTGGGCCAGAAAGAGACCCAGTACTTC	CASSLGQKETQYF
-	TRBV10-3	TRBJ1-2	12	-	TGTGCCATACAGGGACAAAGCTATGGCTACACCTTC	CAIQGQSYGYTF
TRBD1	TRBV27	TRBJ1-2	13	-	TGTGCCAGCAGTTACAGGGGGAACTATGGCTACACCTTC	CASSYRGNYGYTF
TRBD1	TRBV6-5	TRBJ2-7	14	few	TGTGCCAGCAGGCAGGGACAGGGTATCTACGAGCAGTACTTC	CASRQGQGIYEQYF
-	TRBV28	TRBJ2-3	14	-	TGTGCCAGCAGTTTAGGGGCAAGCACAGATACGCAGTATTTT	CASSLGASTDTQYF
TRBD2	TRBV30	TRBJ2-7	13	-	TGTGCCTGGAGAGGCGGGAGGGCCCACGAGCAGTACTTC	CAWRGGRAHEQYF
-	TRBV25-1	TRBJ2-5	13	-	TGTGCCAGCAGTGACGCAGGGGCCGAGACCCAGTACTTC	CASSDAGAETQYF